This TCR beta chain is from a study of vaccination and CD4 T cells after COVID-19. This clonotype was seen more than once but under ten times. Its cognate antigen is unknown. Noted treatment: roughly 11-day PBMC culture with coronavirus spike peptide pools or control peptides (ViraFEST assay). With the Oncomine TCR Beta short-read assay, DNA from cultured CD4+ T cells was sequenced. TCRdb reprocessed the PCR reads with MiXCR, giving one entry per CDR3 protein. The data contain about 19,000 distinct CDR3 sequences, 38% of them singletons. Germline assignment: CDR1 LNHDA and CDR2 SQIVND (reference sequence). The CDR3 is 13 amino acids. Trimming stripped 6 bases from V and 9 bases from J, with 15 bases between.

The genes are TRBV19 and TRBJ1-5; TRBD1 is a possible D gene (5 bases). The receptor was derived from a human donor with COVID-19. The sample was cultured CD4+ T cells from blood. Here the CDR3 reads CASRGVGIWPQHF. CDR3 bases: TGTGCCAGTAGAGGGGTGGGGATCTGGCCCCAGCATTTT.